Listed below are T cell receptor beta chains from one sample, sequenced in a study of blood T cell repertoires in COVID-19. This table comes from immunoSEQ multiplex PCR, and its TCRdb copy is limited to in-frame clones, with some not included. The data contain about 120,000 clones, around four fifths of them singletons. Sequencing used peripheral blood. These receptors were collected from a man aged 55 to 70 with acute or convalescent COVID-19. Each CDR3 is given with its conserved first and last residue. The D gene is left open where the match is weak. The listing skips clone size in some rows; elsewhere it reads once, few, many or a size class.

j_call d_call v_call clone_size cdr3_aa cdr3_nt
TRBJ2-2 - TRBV13 - CASSLYFRGRETGELFF TGTGCCAGCAGCTTATACTTTAGGGGCAGAGAGACCGGGGAGCTGTTTTTT
TRBJ2-7 TRBD1 TRBV7-2 once CASSFRDSYEQYF TGTGCCAGCAGCTTCCGGGACAGCTACGAGCAGTACTTC
TRBJ1-2 - TRBV24-1 - CATSDRGSMANYGYTF TGTGCCACCAGTGACCGAGGGTCTATGGCTAACTATGGCTACACCTTC
TRBJ1-1 - TRBV30 - CAWSPMNTEAFF TGTGCCTGGAGTCCAATGAACACTGAAGCTTTCTTT
TRBJ2-4 TRBD2 TRBV11-2 - CASRRLAGGSKNIQYF TGTGCCAGCAGGCGACTAGCGGGGGGTTCCAAAAACATTCAGTACTTC
TRBJ1-1 - TRBV30 few CAWSKDLSGGAFF TGTGCCTGGAGCAAGGACCTTTCCGGAGGAGCTTTCTTT
TRBJ2-5 TRBD2 TRBV6-1 few CASSEPGLAGRHQETQYF TGTGCCAGCAGTGAGCCTGGACTAGCGGGACGCCACCAAGAGACCCAGTACTTC
TRBJ2-3 TRBD2 TRBV10-1 - CASSSGTSGSSSTDTQYF TGCGCCAGCAGCTCCGGGACTAGCGGGAGCTCTAGCACAGATACGCAGTATTTT
TRBJ1-2 - TRBV28 - CASSLWASGLYGYTF TGTGCCAGCAGTTTATGGGCCTCAGGGCTCTATGGCTACACCTTC
TRBJ2-3 TRBD2 TRBV27 - CASSDGTSGARTDTQYF TGTGCCAGCAGCGATGGGACTAGCGGGGCCCGCACAGATACGCAGTATTTT
TRBJ2-1 TRBD1 TRBV6-4 - CASSLGQSSYNEQFF TGTGCCAGCAGTTTGGGACAGAGCTCCTACAATGAGCAGTTCTTC
TRBJ1-2 TRBD1 TRBV2 few CASRRDSDYGYTF TGTGCCAGCAGGCGGGACAGCGACTATGGCTACACCTTC
TRBJ2-2 TRBD2 TRBV4-1 - CASSPGVAGGRGELFF TGCGCCAGCAGCCCCGGAGTAGCGGGGGGGCGTGGGGAGCTGTTTTTT
TRBJ1-1 - TRBV11-2 - CASSLVRSRMNTEAFF TGTGCCAGCAGCTTAGTCCGGAGCCGCATGAACACTGAAGCTTTCTTT
TRBJ2-1 TRBD2 TRBV11-2 - CASSPMGEGNEQFF TGTGCCAGCAGCCCAATGGGGGAGGGCAATGAGCAGTTCTTC
TRBJ2-2 TRBD1 TRBV6-5 - CASQRDSTGELFF TGTGCCAGCCAAAGGGACAGCACCGGGGAGCTGTTTTTT
TRBJ2-3 TRBD2 TRBV5-1 - CASSLGGLAARDTQYF TGCGCCAGCAGCTTGGGGGGACTAGCGGCGCGAGATACGCAGTATTTT
TRBJ2-3 - TRBV11-2 - CASSLGGSGYTDTQYF TGTGCCAGCAGCTTAGGGGGTAGCGGATACACAGATACGCAGTATTTT
TRBJ1-1 - TRBV30 - CAWIPRKISEAFF TGTGCCTGGATTCCCAGGAAGATCTCTGAAGCTTTCTTT
TRBJ2-1 - TRBV24-1 - CATSDFNAGWDSYNEQFF TGTGCCACCAGTGATTTTAACGCAGGGTGGGACTCCTACAATGAGCAGTTCTTC
TRBJ2-1 - TRBV12-5 - CASGLNGGPYNEQFF TGTGCTAGTGGTTTGAATGGGGGCCCTTACAATGAGCAGTTCTTC
TRBJ2-5 - TRBV7-7 - CASSPEGGPQETQYF TGTGCCAGCAGCCCCGAGGGGGGGCCCCAAGAGACCCAGTACTTC
TRBJ1-5 TRBD1 TRBV3-1/TRBV3-2 - CASSPWDSRNQPQHF TGTGCCAGCAGCCCCTGGGACAGCCGAAATCAGCCCCAGCATTTT
TRBJ2-5 TRBD2 TRBV7-9 - CASSPRTSEAETQYF TGTGCCAGCAGCCCTAGGACTAGCGAGGCAGAGACCCAGTACTTC
TRBJ2-1 TRBD2 TRBV6-1 - CASSGKLAGAYNEQFF TGTGCCAGCAGTGGAAAACTAGCGGGAGCCTACAATGAGCAGTTCTTC
TRBJ2-5 TRBD2 TRBV5-6 - CASSLDSSGRAAGTQYF TGTGCCAGCAGCTTGGATAGTAGCGGGAGGGCGGCAGGGACCCAGTACTTC
TRBJ1-2 - TRBV30 - CAWSVPGFDYGYTF TGTGCCTGGAGTGTACCAGGGTTCGACTATGGCTACACCTTC
TRBJ1-5 - TRBV4-1 - CASSQPTRGQPQHF TGCGCCAGCAGCCAACCGACACGGGGTCAGCCCCAGCATTTT
TRBJ1-1 TRBD1 TRBV30 - CAWSVKDRTYTEAFF TGTGCCTGGAGTGTAAAGGACAGGACCTACACTGAAGCTTTCTTT
TRBJ2-1 - TRBV18 - CASSQNGGPVEQFF TGTGCCAGCTCACAGAACGGGGGGCCCGTTGAGCAGTTCTTC
TRBJ2-2 - TRBV9 - CASSQRLRPGELFF TGTGCCAGCAGCCAACGACTGCGTCCCGGGGAGCTGTTTTTT
TRBJ2-7 - TRBV21-1 - CASSPPFGLRDRGYEQYF TGTGCCAGCAGCCCCCCCTTTGGGCTCCGGGACAGGGGCTACGAGCAGTACTTC
TRBJ1-2 - TRBV5-1 - CASSYSTGYASGYTF TGCGCCAGCAGTTACTCGACAGGCTATGCGTCAGGCTACACCTTC
TRBJ1-2 - TRBV6-5 - CASSVTGLTGYGYTF TGTGCCAGCAGCGTCACGGGATTAACAGGGTATGGCTACACCTTC
TRBJ1-5 - TRBV19 - CASTLGIGQGPPQPQHF TGTGCCAGTACCCTTGGGATCGGGCAGGGGCCTCCTCAGCCCCAGCATTTT
TRBJ1-2 TRBD1 TRBV10-2 - CASSESIYRDRGQYYGYTF TGCGCCAGCAGTGAGTCGATTTACCGGGACAGGGGGCAATACTATGGCTACACCTTC
TRBJ2-1 - TRBV7-6 - CASSSGTPYNEQFF TGTGCCAGCAGTTCTGGGACACCTTACAATGAGCAGTTCTTC
TRBJ1-4 TRBD1 TRBV2 - CASSPTGTVSEKLFF TGTGCCAGCAGTCCTACCGGGACAGTGAGTGAAAAACTGTTTTTT
TRBJ2-7 TRBD1 TRBV3-1/TRBV3-2 - CASSRRGQGSYEQYF TGTGCCAGCAGCCGCCGTGGACAGGGGTCCTACGAGCAGTACTTC
TRBJ2-7 TRBD1 TRBV27 - CASTKTGGGYEQYF TGTGCCAGCACCAAGACAGGGGGTGGTTACGAGCAGTACTTC
TRBJ2-1 - TRBV6-5 - CASSTPAGPNEQFF TGTGCCAGCAGTACCCCGGCAGGGCCCAATGAGCAGTTCTTC
TRBJ2-7 TRBD1 TRBV5-1 once CASSRDRARYEQYF TGCGCCAGCAGCCGCGACAGGGCACGCTACGAGCAGTACTTC
TRBJ1-2 TRBD1 TRBV7-8 - CASSLIQGEYGYTF TGTGCCAGCAGCCTCATCCAGGGGGAATATGGCTACACCTTC
TRBJ2-3 TRBD2 TRBV5-5 - CASSFRRLAGGRTQYF TGTGCCAGCAGCTTTAGGCGACTAGCGGGGGGGCGTACGCAGTATTTT
TRBJ1-3 TRBD1 TRBV30 - CASTPPSDRGGNTIYF TGTGCCTCGACCCCCCCCTCTGACAGGGGTGGAAACACCATATATTTT